Each of the 24 T cell receptor beta chains below was sequenced from the same sample in a study of shared clonotypes between healthy human individuals. The protocol was immunoSEQ multiplex PCR, while the TCRdb copy is restricted to in-frame clones and leaves out a portion. Here the sample spans some 480,000 clones, roughly 85% being singletons. Sequencing was performed on PBMCs. The receptors were gathered from a middle-aged woman in good health. Some clones in this sample may be carry-over from other donors' samples.

The chain combines TRBV7-3 with TRBJ2-3, with D perhaps matching TRBD1 (7 bases). The CDR3 covers 15 residues. V dropped 4 bases and J dropped 4 bases, with 15 bases sitting between them. Per germline, CDR1 SGHTA and CDR2 FQGTGA. The CDR3 DNA is TGTGCCAGCAGCTCCCAGGGGGGTTACCCAGATACGCAGTATTTT. Translating gives CASSSQGGYPDTQYF.

The V gene is TRBV20-1, the J gene TRBJ2-7; D is ambiguous. From germline, CDR1 is DFQATT and CDR2 SNEGSKA (reference sequence). The CDR3 consists of 8 residues. CDR3 amino acids: CTADEQYF. CDR3 bases: TGCACCGCGGACGAGCAGTACTTC.

This clone showed up just a few times. The V gene is TRBV7-2, the J gene TRBJ2-1; TRBD2 might be the D (6 bases). Trimming removed 1 base at V and 7 bases at J, with 14 bases between. This CDR3 region has 15 residues. Germline V CDR1 and CDR2: SGHTA, FQGNSA. The CDR3 coding sequence is TGTGCCAGCAGCTTAGGGACTACCCATTTGAATGAGCAGTTCTTC. Amino acid sequence: CASSLGTTHLNEQFF.

This chain links TRBV4-1 with TRBJ1-2, with 9 bases matching TRBD1. V shed 2 bases, J shed 3 bases, and the junction held 7 bases outside the gene matches. The CDR3 consists of 16 residues. Germline values: CDR1 MGHRA, CDR2 YSYEKL. The CDR3 loop is CASSQLPGQGDYGYTF. The DNA of the CDR3 is TGCGCCAGCAGCCAACTACCGGGACAGGGTGACTATGGCTACACCTTC.

J is TRBJ2-5 and V is TRBV19, with 10 bases identical to TRBD2. After removal of 0 bases from V and 3 bases from J, the junction contained 4 bases not matched to a gene. Per germline, CDR1 LNHDA and CDR2 SQIVND (reference sequence). This CDR3 is 16 amino acids long. The CDR3 DNA follows: TGTGCCAGTAGTATAGAAACTAGCGGGAATGAAGAGACCCAGTACTTC. It is translated as CASSIETSGNEETQYF.

This chain joins TRBV7-9 and TRBJ2-7; D remains ambiguous. CDR3 length: 11 amino acids. The V end lost 5 bases, the J end lost 3 bases, and 5 bases lay between the germline ends. Germline assignment: CDR1 SEHNR and CDR2 FQNEAQ (reference sequence). The CDR3 nucleotides are TGTGCCAGCAGCAAGGACTACGAGCAGTACTTC. Translating gives CASSKDYEQYF.

The rearrangement joins TRBV28 to TRBJ2-5; D not resolved. This CDR3 comprises 16 residues. The V gene's germline CDR1 is MDHEN and CDR2 SYDVKM. The V end lost 2 bases, the J end lost 2 bases, and 15 bases lay between the germline ends. The CDR3 sequence is CASSLGGGVRQETQYF. The CDR3 DNA reads TGTGCCAGCAGTTTAGGTGGTGGTGTGCGTCAAGAGACCCAGTACTTC.

In the case of this clone: At one end the junction does not follow the germline gene, possibly because of a read error. This specimen includes other DNA sequences encoding the same CDR3. This CDR3 reads CASSARGLYEQYF. For the CDR3, the DNA is TGCGCCAGCAGTGCCCGGGGACTCTACGAGCAGTACTTC. The gene calls are TRBV2 and TRBJ2-7; D perhaps matches TRBD2 (6 bases). This CDR3 is 13 amino acids long. Germline values: CDR1 SNHLY, CDR2 FYNNEI.

The chain combines TRBV7-6 with TRBJ1-1, with 8 bases that match TRBD1. Germline V gives CDR1 SGHVS, CDR2 FNYEAQ. Trimming took 5 bases from V and 1 from J; bases not matched to a gene: 6. The CDR3 extends over 15 amino acids. Written as DNA, the CDR3 is TGTGCCAGCAGCCCAACAGGGACAGGGAACACTGAAGCTTTCTTT. It yields the protein CASSPTGTGNTEAFF.

The chain couples TRBV7-6 to TRBJ1-4; TRBD1 agrees at 9 bases. CDR1 SGHVS and CDR2 FNYEAQ come from the germline V gene. The CDR3 loop spans 16 amino acids. Trimming cost V 1 base and J 7 bases; bases outside gene matches: 7. The CDR3 region has the DNA TGTGCCAGCAGCTTAGGGGGGGGACAGGGCGGTGAAAAACTGTTTTTT. Protein sequence: CASSLGGGQGGEKLFF.

The DNA for the CDR3 is TGTGCCAGCAGCCTACAGGCCTACGAGCAGTACTTC. Translation gives CASSLQAYEQYF. The chain has TRBV7-9 and TRBJ2-7; tentative D call: TRBD1 (5 bases). V lost 5 bases to trimming and J lost 2 bases, with 7 bases between them. The germline CDR1 and CDR2 sequences are SEHNR and FQNEAQ (reference sequence). The CDR3 is 12 residues long.

This sequence joins TRBV29-1 and TRBJ2-5; possible D gene TRBD1, 6 bases. The J call may be faulty, since TRBJ2-7 better matches the DNA end. This CDR3 comprises 13 residues. The germline CDR1 and CDR2 sequences are SQVTM and ANQGSEA. CDR3 residues: CSVGGGKTDEQYF. CDR3 nucleotide sequence: TGCAGCGTTGGTGGGGGCAAAACTGACGAGCAGTACTTC.

A few counts support this clone. This rearrangement joins TRBV6-6 to TRBJ2-7; weak D call: TRBD2 (5 bases). CDR1 MNHNY and CDR2 SVGAGI come from the germline V gene (reference sequence). V lost 6 bases and J 1 base, leaving 13 bases between the germline ends. The CDR3 runs 14 residues. Here the CDR3 DNA reads TGTGCCAGCAGGACTATCCAGGATTCCTACGAGCAGTACTTC. Encoded protein: CASRTIQDSYEQYF.

The chain employs TRBV6-6 and TRBJ2-1; 8 bases line up with TRBD2. This CDR3 contains 16 residues. Germline-derived CDR1 and CDR2 are MNHNY and SVGAGI (reference sequence). The V and J ends lost 9 bases and 0 bases, in that order; junction bases with no gene match: 10. The CDR3 protein is CASYWSSGTSYNEQFF. The CDR3 DNA is TGTGCCAGTTACTGGAGTAGCGGGACCTCCTACAATGAGCAGTTCTTC.

V and J are TRBV29-1 and TRBJ1-4, with 8 bases fitting TRBD1. From germline, CDR1 is SQVTM and CDR2 ANQGSEA. The J segment lost 3 bases and the V segment lost 6 bases, leaving 9 bases of the junction unmatched. The CDR3 totals 15 residues. The CDR3 here is CSVQSQGAANEKLFF. DNA of the CDR3: TGCAGCGTGCAATCCCAGGGGGCGGCTAATGAAAAACTGTTTTTT. The whole variable domain, filled in from reference TRBV29-1 and TRBJ1-4, reads SAVISQKPSRDICQRGTSLTIQCQVDSQVTMMFWYRQQPGQSLTLIATANQGSEATYESGFVIDKFPISRPNLTFSTLTVSNMSPEDSSIYLCSVQSQGAANEKLFFGSGTQLSVL.

This chain joins TRBV9 and TRBJ2-2, with TRBD2 as a possible D gene (6 bases). The CDR3 loop spans 16 amino acids. Trimming stripped 0 bases from V and 6 bases from J, with 15 bases between. Germline CDR1 SGDLS, CDR2 YYNGEE. CDR3: CASSVVTSSRPGELFF. In DNA form, the CDR3 reads TGTGCCAGCAGCGTAGTAACTAGCTCCAGACCCGGGGAGCTGTTTTTT.

The J gene is TRBJ1-4, the V gene TRBV27; 7 bases are a match to TRBD1. Germline assignment: CDR1 MNHEY and CDR2 SMNVEV (reference sequence). This CDR3 comprises 14 residues. Trimming took 6 bases from V and 8 from J; bases not matched to a gene: 9. In DNA, the CDR3 is TGTGCCAGCAGCCGACAGGGATCGCGGGAAAAACTGTTTTTT. This gives the protein CASSRQGSREKLFF.

The chain has TRBV5-1 and TRBJ2-5; tentatively, D is TRBD2 (6 bases). There are 15 residues in the CDR3. The germline V and J ends were trimmed by 1 base and 1 base, with 11 bases remaining between them. Looked up from germline, CDR1 is SGHRS and CDR2 is YFSETQ. CDR3 in DNA: TGCGCCAGCAGCTTGTTCGGGGGTCCCCAAGAGACCCAGTACTTC. Translated: CASSLFGGPQETQYF. The whole variable domain, remainder taken from reference TRBV5-1 and TRBJ2-5, is KAGVTQTPRYLIKTRGQQVTLSCSPISGHRSVSWYQQTPGQGLQFLFEYFSETQRNKGNFPGRFSGRQFSNSRSEMNVSTLELGDSALYLCASSLFGGPQETQYFGPGTRLLVL.

This clone was observed a few times. The V and J genes are TRBV5-1 and TRBJ1-1; D call uncertain. Per the germline V gene, CDR1 is SGHRS and CDR2 is YFSETQ. V was cut by 2 bases and J by 2 bases, with 7 bases left in between. This CDR3 is built from 13 residues. The CDR3 region is CASSLIGNTEAFF. CDR3 in DNA: TGCGCCAGCAGCTTAATCGGAAACACTGAAGCTTTCTTT.

J is TRBJ1-5 and V is TRBV19; 8 bases map to TRBD1. V dropped 3 bases and J dropped 1; count of bases not matched to a gene: 5. This CDR3 is built from 16 residues. Germline values: CDR1 LNHDA, CDR2 SQIVND (reference sequence). CDR3 coding DNA: TGTGCCAGTAGTATCCTCGGACAGGGAAGCAATCAGCCCCAGCATTTT. Translating it yields CASSILGQGSNQPQHF. Filled out from reference TRBV19 and TRBJ1-5, the complete variable domain reads DGGITQSPKYLFRKEGQNVTLSCEQNLNHDAMYWYRQDPGQGLRLIYYSQIVNDFQKGDIAEGYSVSREKKESFPLTVTSAQKNPTAFYLCASSILGQGSNQPQHFGDGTRLSIL.

The chain links TRBV7-2 to TRBJ2-3; D may match TRBD1 or TRBD2 (6 bases each). The germline V and J ends were trimmed by 5 bases and 4 bases, with 13 bases remaining between them. Germline V gene data show CDR1 as SGHTA and CDR2 as FQGNSA. The CDR3 is 14 residues long. CDR3 residues: CASSEQGRSDTQYF. As DNA, the CDR3 is TGTGCCAGCAGCGAGCAGGGGAGGTCAGATACGCAGTATTTT. Looking up the rest from reference TRBV7-2 and TRBJ2-3 gives the full variable domain: GAGVSQSPSNKVTEKGKDVELRCDPISGHTALYWYRQSLGQGLEFLIYFQGNSAPDKSGLPSDRFSAERTGGSVSTLTIQRTQQEDSAVYLCASSEQGRSDTQYFGPGTRLTVL.

There are a few counts of this clone. This CDR3 fails to terminate in the conserved phenylalanine or tryptophan, so it likely reflects a read error. This sample includes further DNA sequences coding for the same CDR3. The CDR3: CSVASWASNTEAFI. CDR3 sequence (DNA): TGCAGCGTTGCCTCCTGGGCGTCGAACACTGAAGCTTTCATT. The chain couples TRBV29-1 to TRBJ1-1; no definite D call. V was trimmed by 4 bases and J by 1 base, leaving 13 bases between them. Germline V lookup: CDR1 SQVTM, CDR2 ANQGSEA. This CDR3 is 14 amino acids long.

This clone was counted between two and nine times. The chain joins TRBV15 to TRBJ2-4, with 9 positions matching TRBD2. CDR1 LNHNV and CDR2 YYDKDF come from the germline V gene (reference sequence). V lost 4 bases and J lost 8; bases outside the gene matches: 6. CDR3 length: 14 amino acids. Here the CDR3 reads CATSNGGRADIQYF. CDR3 nucleotides: TGTGCCACCAGCAACGGCGGGAGGGCCGACATTCAGTACTTC. The full variable domain, in which reference TRBV15 and TRBJ2-4 provide the parts outside the CDR3, is DAMVIQNPRYQVTQFGKPVTLSCSQTLNHNVMYWYQQKSSQAPKLLFHYYDKDFNNEADTPDNFQSRRPNTSFCFLDIRSPGLGDTAMYLCATSNGGRADIQYFGAGTRLSVL.

This sequence joins TRBV7-2 and TRBJ2-5, with no clear D. The CDR3 loop spans 16 amino acids. V was shortened by 2 bases and J by 2 bases, with 15 bases between the two germline ends. CDR1 and CDR2 from the germline V gene are SGHTA and FQGNSA. The CDR3 DNA sequence: TGTGCCAGCAGCTTATACCCCAGGTCGGCTCAAGAGACCCAGTACTTC. This gives the protein CASSLYPRSAQETQYF.